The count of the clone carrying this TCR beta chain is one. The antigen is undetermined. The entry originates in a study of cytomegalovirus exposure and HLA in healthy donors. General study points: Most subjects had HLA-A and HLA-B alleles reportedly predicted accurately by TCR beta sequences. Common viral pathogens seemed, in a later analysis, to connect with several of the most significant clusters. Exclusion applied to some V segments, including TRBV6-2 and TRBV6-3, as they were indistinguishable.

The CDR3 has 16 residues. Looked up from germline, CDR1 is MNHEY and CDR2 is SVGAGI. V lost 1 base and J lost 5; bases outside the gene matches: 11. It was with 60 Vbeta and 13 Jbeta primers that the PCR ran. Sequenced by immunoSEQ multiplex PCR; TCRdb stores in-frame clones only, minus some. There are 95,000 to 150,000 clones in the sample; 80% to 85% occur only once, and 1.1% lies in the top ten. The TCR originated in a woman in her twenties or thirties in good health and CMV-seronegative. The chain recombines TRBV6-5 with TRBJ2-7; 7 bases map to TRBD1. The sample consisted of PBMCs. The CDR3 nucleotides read TGTGCCAGCAGTTACTTAATTGGACAGGACTTCGACGAGCAGTACTTC. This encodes CASSYLIGQDFDEQYF.